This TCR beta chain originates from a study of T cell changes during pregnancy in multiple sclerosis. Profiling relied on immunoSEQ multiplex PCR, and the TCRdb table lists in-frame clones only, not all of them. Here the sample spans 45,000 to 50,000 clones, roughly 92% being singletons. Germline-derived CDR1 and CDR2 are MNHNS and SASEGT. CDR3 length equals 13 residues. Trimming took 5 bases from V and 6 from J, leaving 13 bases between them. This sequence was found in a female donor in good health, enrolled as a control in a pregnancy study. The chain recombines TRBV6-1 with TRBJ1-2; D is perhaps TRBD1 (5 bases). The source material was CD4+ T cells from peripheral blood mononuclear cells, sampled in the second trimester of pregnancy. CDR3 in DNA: TGTGCCAGCAGTCCCCAGGGAGGAGATGGCTACACCTTC. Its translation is CASSPQGGDGYTF.